This T cell receptor delta chain was profiled in a study of Vδ1+ human thymocytes. Thymocytes were sorted as CD3+ TCRVdelta1+ TCRVdelta2- after alphabeta T cell depletion. This clone was counted a few times. Its antigen remains unknown. Extracted RNA was reverse transcribed into cDNA. Multiplex PCR used pooled V-gene forward primers and a constant-region reverse primer to amplify CDR3s. TCRdb used CATT to re-call clones from the multiplex PCR reads. Found here are under 85,000 delta-chain clones, about 30% of them singletons; the top ten hold about 0.24%. General study results and limits: Thymic delta-chain repertoires held roughly 18% Vdelta2 sequences and few Vdelta3, despite high sort purity. Thymic TRG and TRD repertoires appeared highly polyclonal, with Gaussian CDR3 length distributions. TRG sequences recurred across donors, whereas TRD sequences stayed essentially private.

Germline loops: CDR1 TSWWSYY, CDR2 QGS. The CDR3 has 9 residues. V gene TRDV1 combines with J gene TRDJ1; D ambiguous. Sequencing input: Vdelta1+ gamma-delta thymocytes from the thymus. Subset in this sample: FACS-sorted CD3+ TCRalphabeta- TCRVdelta1+ TCRVdelta2- thymocytes. This TCR came from a boy less than two years old who had congenital heart surgery. The CDR3 protein is CATVGKLIF. Here the CDR3 DNA reads TGTGCAACAGTGGGTAAACTCATCTTT.